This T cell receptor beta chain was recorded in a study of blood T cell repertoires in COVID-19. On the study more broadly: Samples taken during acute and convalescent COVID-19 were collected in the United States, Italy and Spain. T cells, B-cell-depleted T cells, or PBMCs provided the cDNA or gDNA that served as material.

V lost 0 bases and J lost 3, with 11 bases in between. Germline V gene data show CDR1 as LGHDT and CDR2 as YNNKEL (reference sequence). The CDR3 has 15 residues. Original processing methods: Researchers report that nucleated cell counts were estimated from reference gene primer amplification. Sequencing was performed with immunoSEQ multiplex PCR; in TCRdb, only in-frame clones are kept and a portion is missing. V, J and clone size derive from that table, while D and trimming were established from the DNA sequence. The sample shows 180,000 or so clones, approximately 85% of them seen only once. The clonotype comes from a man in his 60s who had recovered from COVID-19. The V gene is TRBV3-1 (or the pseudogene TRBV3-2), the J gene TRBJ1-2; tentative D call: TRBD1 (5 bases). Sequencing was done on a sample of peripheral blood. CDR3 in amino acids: CASSQEGQGYYGYTF. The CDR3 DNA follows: TGTGCCAGCAGCCAAGAAGGGCAGGGATACTATGGCTACACCTTC.